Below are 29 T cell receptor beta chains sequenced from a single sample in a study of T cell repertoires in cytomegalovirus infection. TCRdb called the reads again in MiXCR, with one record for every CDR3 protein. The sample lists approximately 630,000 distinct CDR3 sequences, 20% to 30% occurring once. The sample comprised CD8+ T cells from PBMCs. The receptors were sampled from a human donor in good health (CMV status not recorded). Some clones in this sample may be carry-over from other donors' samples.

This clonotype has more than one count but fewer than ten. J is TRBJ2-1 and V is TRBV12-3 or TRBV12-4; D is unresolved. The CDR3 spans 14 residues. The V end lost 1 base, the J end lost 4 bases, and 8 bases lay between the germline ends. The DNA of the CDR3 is TGTGCCAGCAGTTTAGGACCATATTACAATGAGCAGTTCTTC. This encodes CASSLGPYYNEQFF.

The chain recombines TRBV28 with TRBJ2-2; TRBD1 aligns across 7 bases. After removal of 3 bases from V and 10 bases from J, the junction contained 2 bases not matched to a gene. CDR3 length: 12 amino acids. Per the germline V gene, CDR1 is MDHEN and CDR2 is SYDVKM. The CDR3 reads CASSFTGAELFF. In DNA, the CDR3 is TGTGCCAGCAGTTTTACAGGGGCGGAGCTGTTTTTT.

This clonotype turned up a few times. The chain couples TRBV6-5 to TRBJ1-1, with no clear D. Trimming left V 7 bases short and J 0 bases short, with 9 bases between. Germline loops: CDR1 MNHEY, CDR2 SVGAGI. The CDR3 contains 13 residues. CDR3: CASTPGMNTEAFF. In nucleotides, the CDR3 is TGTGCCAGCACCCCGGGTATGAACACTGAAGCTTTCTTT.

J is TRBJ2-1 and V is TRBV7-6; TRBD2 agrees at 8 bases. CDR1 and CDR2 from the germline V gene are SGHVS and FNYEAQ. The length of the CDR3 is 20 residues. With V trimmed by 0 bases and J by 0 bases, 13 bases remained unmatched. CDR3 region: CASSLAGGLVGLSSYNEQFF. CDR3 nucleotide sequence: TGTGCCAGCAGCTTAGCCGGGGGACTAGTGGGCCTCAGCTCCTACAATGAGCAGTTCTTC.

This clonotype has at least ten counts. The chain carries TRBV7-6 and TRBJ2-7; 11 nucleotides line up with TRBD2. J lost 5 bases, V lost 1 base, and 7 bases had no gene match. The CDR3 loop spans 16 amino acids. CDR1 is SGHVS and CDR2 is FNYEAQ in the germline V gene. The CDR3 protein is CASSLEIAGGQHEQYF. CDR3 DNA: TGTGCCAGCAGCTTAGAAATAGCGGGGGGGCAGCACGAGCAGTACTTC.

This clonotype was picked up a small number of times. The CDR3 reads CASSSRTSGGAAGELFF. In DNA, the CDR3 is TGTGCCAGCAGCTCTCGGACTAGCGGGGGGGCGGCCGGGGAGCTGTTTTTT. The J gene is TRBJ2-2, the V gene TRBV11-3; TRBD2 aligns across 15 bases. Germline CDR1 reads SGHNT; CDR2 reads YENEEA. The CDR3 is 17 amino acids. V lost 4 bases, J lost 6 bases, and 6 bases stayed unmatched.

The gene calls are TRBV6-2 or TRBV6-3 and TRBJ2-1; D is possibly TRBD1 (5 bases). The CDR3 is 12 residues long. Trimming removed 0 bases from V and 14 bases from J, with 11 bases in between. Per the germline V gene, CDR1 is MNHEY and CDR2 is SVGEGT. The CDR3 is CASSYSGVVEFF. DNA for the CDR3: TGTGCCAGCAGTTACTCAGGGGTAGTGGAGTTCTTC.

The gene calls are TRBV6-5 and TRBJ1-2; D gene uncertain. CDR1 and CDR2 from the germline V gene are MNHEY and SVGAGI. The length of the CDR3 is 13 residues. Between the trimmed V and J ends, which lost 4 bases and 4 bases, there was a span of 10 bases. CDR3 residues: CASSFQATYGYTF. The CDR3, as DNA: TGTGCCAGCAGTTTTCAGGCGACCTATGGCTACACCTTC.

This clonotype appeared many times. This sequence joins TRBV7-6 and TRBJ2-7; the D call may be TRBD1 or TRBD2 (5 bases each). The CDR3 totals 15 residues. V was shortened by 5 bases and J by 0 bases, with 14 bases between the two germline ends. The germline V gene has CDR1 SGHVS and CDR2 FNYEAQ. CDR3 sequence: CASSPIAGASYEQYF. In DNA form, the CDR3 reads TGTGCCAGCAGCCCCATCGCCGGGGCCTCCTACGAGCAGTACTTC.

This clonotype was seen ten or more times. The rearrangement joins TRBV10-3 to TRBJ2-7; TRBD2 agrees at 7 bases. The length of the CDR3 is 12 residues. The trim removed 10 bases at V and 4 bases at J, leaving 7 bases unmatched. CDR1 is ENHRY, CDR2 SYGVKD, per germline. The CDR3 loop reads CATSGGDYEQYV. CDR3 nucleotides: TGTGCCACCTCGGGGGGTGATTACGAGCAGTACGTC.

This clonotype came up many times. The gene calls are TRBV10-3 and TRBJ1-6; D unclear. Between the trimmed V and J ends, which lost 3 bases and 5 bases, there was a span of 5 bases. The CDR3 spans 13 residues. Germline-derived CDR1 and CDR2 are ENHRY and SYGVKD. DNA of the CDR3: TGTGCCATCAGTGAAAACAATAATTCACCCCTCCACTTT. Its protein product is CAISENNNSPLHF.

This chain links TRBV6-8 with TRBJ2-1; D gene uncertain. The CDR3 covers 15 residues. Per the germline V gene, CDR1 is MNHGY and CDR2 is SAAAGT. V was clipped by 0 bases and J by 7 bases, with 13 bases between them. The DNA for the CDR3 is TGTGCCAGCAGTTACTCGAAACGTTTATGGAATGAGCAGTTCTTC. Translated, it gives CASSYSKRLWNEQFF.

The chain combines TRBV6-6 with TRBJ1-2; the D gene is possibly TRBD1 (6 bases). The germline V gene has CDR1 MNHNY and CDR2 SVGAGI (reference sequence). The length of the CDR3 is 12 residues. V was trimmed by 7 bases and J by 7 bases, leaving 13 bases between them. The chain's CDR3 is CASNTGALGYTF. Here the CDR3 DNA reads TGTGCCAGCAATACGGGGGCGCTTGGCTACACCTTC.

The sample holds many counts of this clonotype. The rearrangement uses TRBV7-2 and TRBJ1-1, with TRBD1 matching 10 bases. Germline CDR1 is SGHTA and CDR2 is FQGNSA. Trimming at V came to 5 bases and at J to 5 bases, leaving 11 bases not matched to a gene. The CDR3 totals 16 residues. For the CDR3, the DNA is TGTGCCAGCAGCCTAGGGACAGGGGTGGGAACAACTGAAGCTTTCTTT. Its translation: CASSLGTGVGTTEAFF.

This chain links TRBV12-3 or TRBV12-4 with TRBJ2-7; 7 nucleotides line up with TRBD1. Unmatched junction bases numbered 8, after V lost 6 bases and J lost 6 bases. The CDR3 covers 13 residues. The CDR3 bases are TGTGCCAGCAGATCAACAGGGGATATCGAGCAGTACGTC. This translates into CASRSTGDIEQYV.

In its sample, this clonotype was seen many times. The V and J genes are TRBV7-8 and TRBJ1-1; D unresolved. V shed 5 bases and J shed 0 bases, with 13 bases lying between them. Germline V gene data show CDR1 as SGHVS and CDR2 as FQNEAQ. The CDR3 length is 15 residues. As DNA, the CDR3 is TGTGCCAGCAGCCCATCGGTCAGGCTGAACACTGAAGCTTTCTTT. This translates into CASSPSVRLNTEAFF.

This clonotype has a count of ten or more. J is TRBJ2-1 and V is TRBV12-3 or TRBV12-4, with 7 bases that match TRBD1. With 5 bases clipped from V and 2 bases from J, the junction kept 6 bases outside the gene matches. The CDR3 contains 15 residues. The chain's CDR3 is CASSGQEIAYNEQFF. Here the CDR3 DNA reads TGTGCCAGCAGTGGACAGGAGATCGCCTACAATGAGCAGTTCTTC.

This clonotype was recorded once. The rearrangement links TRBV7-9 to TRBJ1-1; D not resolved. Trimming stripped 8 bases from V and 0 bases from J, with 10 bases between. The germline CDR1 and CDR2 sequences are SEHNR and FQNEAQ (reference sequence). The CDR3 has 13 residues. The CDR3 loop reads CASRVAMNTEAFF. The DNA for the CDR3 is TGTGCCAGCCGGGTTGCAATGAACACTGAAGCTTTCTTT. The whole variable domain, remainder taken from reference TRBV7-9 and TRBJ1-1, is DTGVSQNPRHKITKRGQNVTFRCDPISEHNRLYWYRQTLGQGPEFLTYFQNEAQLEKSRLLSDRFSAERPKGSFSTLEIQRTEQGDSAMYLCASRVAMNTEAFFGQGTRLTVV.

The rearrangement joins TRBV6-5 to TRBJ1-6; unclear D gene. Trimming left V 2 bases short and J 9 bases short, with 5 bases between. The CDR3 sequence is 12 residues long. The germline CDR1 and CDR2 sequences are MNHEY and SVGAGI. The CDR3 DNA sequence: TGTGCCAGCAGTTACCTCGGTTCACCCCTCCACTTT. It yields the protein CASSYLGSPLHF.

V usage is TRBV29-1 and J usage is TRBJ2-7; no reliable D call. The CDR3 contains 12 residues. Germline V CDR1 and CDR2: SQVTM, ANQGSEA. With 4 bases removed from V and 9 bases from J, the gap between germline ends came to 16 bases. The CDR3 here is CSVVDLHGRQYV. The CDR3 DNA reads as TGCAGCGTTGTCGACCTGCACGGGCGGCAGTACGTC.

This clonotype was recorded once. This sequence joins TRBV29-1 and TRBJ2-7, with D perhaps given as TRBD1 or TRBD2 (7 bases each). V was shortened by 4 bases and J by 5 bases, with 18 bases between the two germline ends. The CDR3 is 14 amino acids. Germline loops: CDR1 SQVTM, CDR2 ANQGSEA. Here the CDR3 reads CSVGGGQGGNEQYV. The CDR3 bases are TGCAGCGTTGGGGGGGGGCAGGGGGGCAACGAGCAGTACGTC.

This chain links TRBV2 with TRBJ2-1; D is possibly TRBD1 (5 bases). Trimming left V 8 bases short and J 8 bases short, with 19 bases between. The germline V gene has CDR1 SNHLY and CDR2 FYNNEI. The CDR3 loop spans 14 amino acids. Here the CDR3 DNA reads TGTGCCAGCGTATGGGGCGGCAGGGCCGATGAGCAGTTCTTC. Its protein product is CASVWGGRADEQFF.

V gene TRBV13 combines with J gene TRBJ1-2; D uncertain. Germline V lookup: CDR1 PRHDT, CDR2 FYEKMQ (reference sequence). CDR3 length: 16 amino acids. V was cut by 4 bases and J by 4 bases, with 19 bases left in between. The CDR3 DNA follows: TGTGCCAGCAGCTCCCAACTTAGCGGAGCGGCCTATGGCTACACCTTC. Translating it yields CASSSQLSGAAYGYTF.

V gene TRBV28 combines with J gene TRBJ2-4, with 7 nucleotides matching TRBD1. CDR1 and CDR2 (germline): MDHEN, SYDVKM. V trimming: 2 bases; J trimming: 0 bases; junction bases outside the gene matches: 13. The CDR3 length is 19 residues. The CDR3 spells CASSLATGWNQLAKNIQYF. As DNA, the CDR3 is TGTGCCAGCAGTTTAGCGACAGGGTGGAATCAACTAGCCAAAAACATTCAGTACTTC.

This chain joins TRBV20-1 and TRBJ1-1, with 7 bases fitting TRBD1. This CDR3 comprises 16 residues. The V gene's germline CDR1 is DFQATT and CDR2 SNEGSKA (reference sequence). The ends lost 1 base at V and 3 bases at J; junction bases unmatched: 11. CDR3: CSARGSEGARYTEAFF. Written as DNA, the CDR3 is TGCAGTGCTAGAGGCTCGGAGGGGGCGAGGTACACTGAAGCTTTCTTT.

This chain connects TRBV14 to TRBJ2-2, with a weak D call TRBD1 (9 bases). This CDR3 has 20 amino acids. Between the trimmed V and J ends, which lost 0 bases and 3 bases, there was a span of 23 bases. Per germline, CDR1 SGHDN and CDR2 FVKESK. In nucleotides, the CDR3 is TGTGCCAGCAGCCAAGAAGAACGGGGGGGCCGGACAGGGGACACCGGGGAGCTGTTTTTT. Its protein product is CASSQEERGGRTGDTGELFF.

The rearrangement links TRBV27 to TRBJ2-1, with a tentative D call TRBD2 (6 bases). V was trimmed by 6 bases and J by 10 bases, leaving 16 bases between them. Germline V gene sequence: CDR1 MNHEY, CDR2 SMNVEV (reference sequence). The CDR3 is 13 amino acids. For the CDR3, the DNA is TGTGCCAGCAGCCCAGCCCTTGGGGGGGAGCAGTTCTTC. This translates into CASSPALGGEQFF.

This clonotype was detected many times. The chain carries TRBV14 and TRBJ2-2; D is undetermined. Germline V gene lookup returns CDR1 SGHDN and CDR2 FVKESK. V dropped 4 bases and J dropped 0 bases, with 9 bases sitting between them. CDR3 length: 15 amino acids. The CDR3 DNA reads TGTGCCAGCAGCCTCCGGGTCCCGAACACCGGGGAGCTGTTTTTT. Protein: CASSLRVPNTGELFF.

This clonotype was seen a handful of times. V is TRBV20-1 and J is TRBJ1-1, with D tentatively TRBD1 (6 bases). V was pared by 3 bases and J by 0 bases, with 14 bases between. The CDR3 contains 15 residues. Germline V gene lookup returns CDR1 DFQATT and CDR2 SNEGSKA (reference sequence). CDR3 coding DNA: TGCAGTGCTAGTGGAAAGGGACACATGAACACTGAAGCTTTCTTT. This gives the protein CSASGKGHMNTEAFF.